This is a list of T cell receptor beta chains from one sample in a study of T cell responses to AZD1222 COVID-19 vaccine. Data came from immunoSEQ multiplex PCR; TCRdb stores just in-frame clones and leaves some out. The data show more than 50,000 clones, roughly 89% seen once. Sequencing was performed on peripheral blood, taken 28 days after the second AZD1222 dose. Receptors originate from an adult who received the AZD1222 COVID-19 vaccine. The CDR3 runs from the conserved cysteine through the conserved F or W. A D gene is named only where the DNA matches it firmly.

v_gene	d_gene	j_gene	CDR3aa
TRBV29-1	.	TRBJ2-1	CSVLAAWVEQFF
TRBV2	TRBD2	TRBJ2-1	CASSFSGLVNNEQFF
TRBV27	.	TRBJ1-1	CASSLSTEAFF
TRBV12-2	.	TRBJ2-1	CASRFNSDFWIVGGDEQFF
TRBV14	TRBD2	TRBJ2-7	CASSQRLAGASYEQYF
TRBV3-1/TRBV3-2	TRBD2	TRBJ2-3	CASGPTSGRTDTQYF
TRBV6-5	.	TRBJ1-1	CASSSPGGGPNTEAFF
TRBV3-1/TRBV3-2	.	TRBJ2-2	CASSQARGANTGELFF
TRBV6-5	.	TRBJ2-7	CASRFEVEQYF
TRBV7-8	TRBD1	TRBJ1-5	CASSLARGAGGGQPQHF
TRBV28	.	TRBJ1-1	CATREKGWAEAFF
TRBV30	.	TRBJ2-3	CAWSVRRSTDTQYF
TRBV5-1	TRBD1	TRBJ2-2	CASSLVVTGGTGELFF
TRBV18	TRBD1	TRBJ2-7	CASSPPGGAMREQYF
TRBV15	TRBD1	TRBJ2-2	CATSQLRGQGTNTGELFF
TRBV10-3	.	TRBJ1-1	CAISEGSGGTEAFF
TRBV24-1	TRBD2	TRBJ2-3	CATSEGGLATDTQYF
TRBV7-3	TRBD1	TRBJ2-1	CASSSDRGLYNEQFF